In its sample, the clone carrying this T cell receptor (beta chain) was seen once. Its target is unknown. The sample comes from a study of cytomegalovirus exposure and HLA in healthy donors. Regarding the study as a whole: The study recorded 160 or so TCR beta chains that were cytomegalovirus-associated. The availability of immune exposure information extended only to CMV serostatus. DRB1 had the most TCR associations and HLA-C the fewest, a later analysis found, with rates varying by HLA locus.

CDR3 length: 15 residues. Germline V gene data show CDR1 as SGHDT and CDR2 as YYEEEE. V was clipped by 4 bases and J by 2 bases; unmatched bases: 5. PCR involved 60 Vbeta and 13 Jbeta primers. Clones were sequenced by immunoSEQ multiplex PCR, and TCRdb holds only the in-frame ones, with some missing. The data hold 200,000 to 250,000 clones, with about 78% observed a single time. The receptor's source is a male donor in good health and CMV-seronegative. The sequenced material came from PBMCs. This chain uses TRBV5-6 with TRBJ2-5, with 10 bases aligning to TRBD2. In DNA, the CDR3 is TGTGCCAGCAGCGTCGGGACTAGCGTACAAGAGACCCAGTACTTC. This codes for CASSVGTSVQETQYF.